The T cell receptor (beta chain) described here comes from a study of cytomegalovirus exposure and HLA in healthy donors. Study results and limitations: The study had only CMV serostatus as immune exposure information. Researchers reported in a later analysis that a missense DCLRE1C variant was tied to TCR beta V- and J-gene trimming.

The CDR3 runs 14 residues. The germline V gene has CDR1 SQVTM and CDR2 ANQGSEA. Deletions cut 2 bases from V and 4 bases from J, with 14 bases between. As to this clone: Its antigen remains unidentified.

The PCR had 60 Vbeta and 13 Jbeta primers. Method: immunoSEQ multiplex PCR; TCRdb's copy keeps in-frame clones and lacks some. The sample consists of around 210,000 clones, roughly 77% of them appearing once. Material for sequencing was PBMCs. The gene calls are TRBV29-1 and TRBJ2-5; unclear D gene. The clonotype originates from a male donor in good health and CMV-seropositive. In DNA, the CDR3 is TGCAGCGTTGAACCCCGCGGAATGGGAGAGACCCAGTACTTC. Its protein is CSVEPRGMGETQYF.